Following are 25 T cell receptor beta chains from one sample sequenced in a study of Tregs in tolerant kidney transplant recipients. Using immunoSEQ multiplex PCR, the repertoire was profiled, and TCRdb retains in-frame clones only, with some absent. Its clone listing holds about 48,000 clones. The material was CD4+ T cells from blood, obtained before the transplant. These receptor sequences come from a human donor who received a combined kidney and bone marrow transplant.

Note on this clone: Mismatch with germline at one junction end may stem from a read error. Partial CDR3 DNA: TGCGCCAGCAGCGCCCGGGGGGACTCATTCTCCTACAATGAG. Translated: CASSARGDSFSYNE. The entire CDR3 protein is CASSARGDSFSYNEQFF. The chain links TRBV4-2 to TRBJ2-1; 7 bases match TRBD2. The read ends 3 residues shy of where the CDR3 ends; the end is completed using the germline J gene. CDR3 length: 17 amino acids. CDR1 LGHNA and CDR2 YNFKEQ come from the germline V gene.

For this clone: The CDR3 is cut off 3 residues early in the read; its end comes from the germline J gene. The chain carries TRBV20-1 and TRBJ2-1; 11 nucleotides match TRBD2. CDR3 length equals 14 residues. Germline V CDR1 and CDR2: DFQATT, SNEGSKA (reference sequence). V lost 5 bases to trimming and J lost 9 bases; unmatched junction nucleotides: 9. The DNA read from the CDR3 is TGCAGTGCTTTCACTAGCGGGAGTCTGGGTGAG. Its protein product is CSAFTSGSLGE. The CDR3 in full is CSAFTSGSLGEQFF.

On this clone itself: With the read ending 3 residues before the CDR3 end, the germline J gene is used to fill in that end. The rearrangement joins TRBV30 to TRBJ2-7; TRBD1 agrees at 9 bases. Trimming at V came to 3 bases and at J to 5 bases, leaving 2 bases not matched to a gene. The CDR3 runs 12 residues. The germline gives CDR1 GTSNPN, CDR2 SVGIG (reference sequence). The CDR3 region is CAWRGQGDEQYF. The sequenced part of the CDR3 DNA is TGTGCCTGGAGGGGACAGGGAGACGAG.

The covered CDR3 bases are TGTGCCAGCTCACCTCAAGGGACCCGGGGGACTGAA. Protein sequence: CASSPQGTRGTE. In full, the CDR3 reads CASSPQGTRGTEAFF. The J gene is TRBJ1-1, the V gene TRBV18, with a tentative D call TRBD1 (5 bases). The missing CDR3 end, 3 residues past where the read stops, is filled in from the germline J gene. Germline assignment: CDR1 KGHSH and CDR2 LQKENI. The CDR3 runs to 15 residues. Trimming shortened V by 3 bases and J by 5 bases, and 16 bases separated the two germline ends. The full variable domain, completed using reference TRBV18 and TRBJ1-1, is NAGVMQNPRHLVRRRGQEARLRCSPMKGHSHVYWYRQLPEEGLKFMVYLQKENIIDESGMPKERFSAEFPKEGPSILRIQQVVRGDSAAYFCASSPQGTRGTEAFFGQGTRLTVV.

As regards this clone: The sequence runs out 3 residues before the end of the CDR3; the remainder is reconstructed from the germline J gene. This chain connects TRBV7-9 to TRBJ2-3; no clear D gene. V was pared by 5 bases and J by 2 bases, with 11 bases between. Germline-derived CDR1 and CDR2 are SEHNR and FQNEAQ (reference sequence). CDR3 length: 14 amino acids. Partial CDR3 DNA: TGTGCCAGCAGCACCTACCGCAACACAGATACG. It encodes CASSTYRNTDT. The CDR3 as a whole reads CASSTYRNTDTQYF. The entire variable domain, with the rest obtained from reference TRBV7-9 and TRBJ2-3, is as follows: DTGVSQNPRHKITKRGQNVTFRCDPISEHNRLYWYRQTLGQGPEFLTYFQNEAQLEKSRLLSDRFSAERPKGSFSTLEIQRTEQGDSAMYLCASSTYRNTDTQYFGPGTRLTVL.

As concerns this clone: The sequenced fragment ends 3 residues before the CDR3 boundary, so the rest is inferred from the germline J gene. The rearrangement links TRBV18 to TRBJ1-3; unclear D gene. The CDR3 is 14 residues long. The V and J ends lost 1 base and 4 bases respectively, with 8 bases between them. Per the germline V gene, CDR1 is KGHSH and CDR2 is LQKENI. CDR3 bases read: TGTGCCAGCTCACCACAAGGGTTCGGAAACACC. Its translation is CASSPQGFGNT. The entire CDR3 is CASSPQGFGNTIYF.

A note on this clone: With the read ending 3 residues before the CDR3 end, the germline J gene is used to fill in that end. The chain is built from TRBV11-2 and TRBJ2-5, with D hard to call. This CDR3 comprises 14 residues. Germline-derived CDR1 and CDR2 are SGHAT and FQNNGV. Trimming took off 5 bases at V and 2 bases at J, with 12 bases between the two ends. CDR3 sequence: CASSPRLSQETQYF. CDR3 DNA (partial): TGTGCCAGCAGCCCTCGTCTGTCTCAAGAGACC.

On this clone itself: The read ends 3 residues early relative to the CDR3; the germline J gene fills the gap. The chain is built from TRBV6-1 and TRBJ1-1; 10 bases are a match to TRBD1. CDR1 and CDR2 from the germline V gene are MNHNS and SASEGT. V trimming: 4 bases; J trimming: 5 bases; junction bases outside the gene matches: 7. The CDR3 totals 15 residues. CDR3 DNA, as far as it was read: TGTGCCAGCAGTGGGCCGGGACAGGGGAAAACTGAA. Protein: CASSGPGQGKTE. The whole CDR3 sequence is CASSGPGQGKTEAFF.

To note about this clone: From the germline J gene comes the end of the CDR3, since the read stops 3 residues before it. This chain joins TRBV18 and TRBJ1-2, with a tentative D call TRBD1 (5 bases). Trimming removed 3 bases at V and 2 bases at J, with 7 bases between. Germline lookup yields CDR1 KGHSH and CDR2 LQKENI. The CDR3 has 13 residues. CDR3 amino acids: CASSPTDNYGYTF. The covered CDR3 bases are TGTGCCAGCTCACCGACAGACAACTATGGC.

About this clone itself: The read gets to within 3 residues of the CDR3 end, and the germline J gene fills in the rest. The J gene is TRBJ2-7, the V gene TRBV5-1; TRBD2 agrees at 10 bases. The ends lost 5 bases at V and 3 bases at J; junction bases unmatched: 11. The germline V gene has CDR1 SGHRS and CDR2 YFSETQ. The CDR3 runs to 16 residues. The CDR3 bases that were read are TGCGCCAGCAGTAAAGGGACTAGCGAAGAGCGCTACGAG. This sequence encodes CASSKGTSEERYE. The complete CDR3 sequence is CASSKGTSEERYEQYF.

The CDR3 is CASSSFPGQDSNYGYTF. The sequenced part of the CDR3 DNA is TGCGCCAGCAGCTCATTCCCCGGACAGGACTCCAACTATGGC. J is TRBJ1-2 and V is TRBV5-1; 7 bases map to TRBD1. The read finishes 3 residues shy of the CDR3 end, and the germline J gene is used to complete it. This CDR3 has 17 amino acids. From germline, CDR1 is SGHRS and CDR2 YFSETQ. The V gene end was trimmed by 3 bases and the J gene end by 2 bases; junction bases not matched to a gene: 13.

Worth noting for this clone: The read ends 3 residues before the CDR3 terminus; that terminus is restored from the germline J gene. This chain uses TRBV5-1 with TRBJ2-1; tentative D call: TRBD1 (6 bases). Trimming left V 0 bases short and J 4 bases short, with 11 bases between. CDR1 and CDR2 from the germline V gene are SGHRS and YFSETQ. This CDR3 is 15 amino acids long. The part of the CDR3 DNA that was read is TGCGCCAGCAGCTTGGGGACAGCCGAGTACAATGAG. This encodes CASSLGTAEYNE. The entire CDR3 protein is CASSLGTAEYNEQFF. Based on the CDR3 plus reference TRBV5-1 and TRBJ2-1, the full variable domain is KAGVTQTPRYLIKTRGQQVTLSCSPISGHRSVSWYQQTPGQGLQFLFEYFSETQRNKGNFPGRFSGRQFSNSRSEMNVSTLELGDSALYLCASSLGTAEYNEQFFGPGTRLTVL.

As concerns this clone: The CDR3 end lies 3 residues beyond the end of the read and is filled in from the germline J gene. This chain joins TRBV10-3 and TRBJ2-7; 8 nucleotides agree with TRBD1. The CDR3 length is 14 residues. The germline V gene has CDR1 ENHRY and CDR2 SYGVKD. The V segment lost 6 bases and the J segment 3 bases; nucleotides outside the gene matches: 7. CDR3 sequence: CAIRGTGQSYEQYF. The sequenced CDR3 bases are TGTGCCATCAGGGGGACAGGCCAAAGCTACGAG.

Remarks on this clone: The missing CDR3 end, 3 residues past where the read stops, is filled in from the germline J gene. The chain combines TRBV5-1 with TRBJ1-2; D perhaps matches TRBD1 (5 bases). V lost 1 base, J lost 7 bases, and 14 bases lay in between. CDR1 is SGHRS, CDR2 YFSETQ, per germline. There are 14 residues in the CDR3. CDR3 residues: CASSLSEGSGGYTF. The sequenced CDR3 bases are TGCGCCAGCAGCTTGTCGGAGGGGTCGGGTGGC.

With regard to this clone: The CDR3 extends 3 residues past the end of the read, so its final part is completed from the germline J gene. The gene calls are TRBV29-1 and TRBJ2-2; TRBD2 aligns across 9 bases. Germline trimming cut 6 bases from V and 3 bases from J; bases unmatched to any gene: 8. The CDR3 length is 15 residues. From germline, CDR1 is SQVTM and CDR2 ANQGSEA. The covered CDR3 bases are TGCAGCGTCGTTCTAGCGGGAATCGACACCGGGGAG. Encoded protein: CSVVLAGIDTGE. The complete CDR3 protein is CSVVLAGIDTGELFF.

Notes on this clone: The CDR3 is cut off 3 residues early in the read; its end comes from the germline J gene. V gene TRBV7-3 combines with J gene TRBJ2-7; D may be TRBD2 (5 bases). CDR3 length: 13 residues. Looked up from germline, CDR1 is SGHTA and CDR2 is FQGTGA. Between the trimmed V and J ends, which lost 3 bases and 3 bases, there was a span of 9 bases. This chain's CDR3 is CASSLTEGYEQYF. The sequenced CDR3 bases are TGTGCCAGCAGCTTGACCGAGGGCTACGAG.

About this clone itself: The sequence runs out 3 residues before the end of the CDR3; the remainder is reconstructed from the germline J gene. The chain carries TRBV10-1 and TRBJ2-2; 7 bases are a match to TRBD1. The germline CDR1 and CDR2 sequences are WNHNN and SYGVQD (reference sequence). J gave up 7 bases and V 6 bases, and 8 bases lay outside the gene matches. The CDR3 runs to 14 residues. The CDR3 protein is CASSGQEVDGELFF. The CDR3 DNA, read in part, is TGCGCCAGCAGCGGACAGGAGGTTGACGGGGAG.

To note about this clone: Read data end 3 residues before the CDR3 end; the end is taken from the germline J gene. The J gene is TRBJ1-6, the V gene TRBV30; D is possibly TRBD1 (5 bases). The length of the CDR3 is 14 residues. Germline assignment: CDR1 GTSNPN and CDR2 SVGIG (reference sequence). V lost 8 bases to trimming and J lost 1 base, with 12 bases between them. CDR3 residues: CAGQEGSYNSPLHF. CDR3 bases read: TGTGCCGGACAAGAGGGGTCCTATAATTCACCC.

A note on this clone: The read comes to an end 3 residues before the CDR3 does, leaving the germline J gene to fill in the end. Other nucleotide sequences in the sample specify the same CDR3. This chain uses TRBV7-2 with TRBJ2-7; 8 bases map to TRBD1. This CDR3 spans 14 amino acids. Germline values: CDR1 SGHTA, CDR2 FQGNSA. The V segment lost 3 bases and the J segment 2 bases; nucleotides outside the gene matches: 3. The CDR3 region is CASSFGTGTYEQYF. CDR3 bases read: TGTGCCAGCAGCTTCGGGACAGGAACCTACGAG.

A remark on this clone: The read ends 3 residues before the CDR3 terminus; that terminus is restored from the germline J gene. The V and J genes are TRBV11-3 and TRBJ2-1, with D unclear. Trimming stripped 0 bases from V and 4 bases from J, with 7 bases between. From germline, CDR1 is SGHNT and CDR2 YENEEA. The CDR3 is 14 residues long. This CDR3 is CASSLDAVYNEQFF. CDR3 DNA, as far as it was read: TGTGCCAGCAGCTTAGATGCAGTTTACAATGAG.

Regarding this clone: The CDR3 extends 3 residues past the end of the read, so its final part is completed from the germline J gene. This rearrangement joins TRBV2 to TRBJ1-5; no clear D. The V end was cut by 4 bases, the J end by 0 bases, with 10 bases between. Germline V lookup: CDR1 SNHLY, CDR2 FYNNEI. CDR3 size: 15 residues. The CDR3 loop reads CASSVALDSNQPQHF. The CDR3 bases that were read are TGTGCCAGCAGTGTGGCACTAGATAGCAATCAGCCC.

As regards this clone: The CDR3 goes on 3 residues after the read ends, and that part is filled in from the germline J gene. J is TRBJ2-1 and V is TRBV10-3, with 12 bases fitting TRBD2. This CDR3 comprises 15 residues. Germline V lookup: CDR1 ENHRY, CDR2 SYGVKD. Trimming took 6 bases from V and 8 from J; bases not matched to a gene: 8. The CDR3 loop reads CAIRATSGSGDEQFF. The sequenced part of the CDR3 DNA is TGTGCCATCAGGGCGACTAGCGGGAGTGGGGATGAG.

For this clone: With the read ending 3 residues before the CDR3 end, the germline J gene is used to fill in that end. This sequence joins TRBV20-1 and TRBJ1-5; no clear D gene. The CDR3 is 14 amino acids. V dropped 6 bases and J dropped 3 bases, with 15 bases sitting between them. Per germline, CDR1 DFQATT and CDR2 SNEGSKA (reference sequence). The covered CDR3 bases are TGCAGTGCCGCACCGGTCACCCTCAATCAGCCC. It yields the protein CSAAPVTLNQP. The entire CDR3 is CSAAPVTLNQPQHF.

For this clone: The read ends 3 residues early relative to the CDR3; the germline J gene fills the gap. The chain has TRBV2 and TRBJ1-5; a weak D match, TRBD1 (5 bases). Deletions cut 5 bases from V and 1 base from J, with 12 bases between. Germline V gene data show CDR1 as SNHLY and CDR2 as FYNNEI. This CDR3 contains 15 residues. CDR3 amino acids: CASSSQSGSNQPQHF. The CDR3 DNA, read in part, is TGTGCCAGCAGTTCACAGTCAGGGAGCAATCAGCCC.

Points on this clone: The sequenced fragment ends 3 residues before the CDR3 boundary, so the rest is inferred from the germline J gene. The rearrangement links TRBV7-2 to TRBJ2-7; TRBD2 agrees at 8 bases. Germline CDR1 SGHTA, CDR2 FQGNSA. V lost 5 bases, J lost 4 bases, and 10 bases stayed unmatched. CDR3 length: 15 amino acids. The CDR3 region is CASSAGLVTGYEQYF. CDR3 DNA (partial): TGTGCCAGCAGCGCGGGACTAGTCACGGGTTACGAG. Looking up the rest from reference TRBV7-2 and TRBJ2-7 gives the full variable domain: GAGVSQSPSNKVTEKGKDVELRCDPISGHTALYWYRQSLGQGLEFLIYFQGNSAPDKSGLPSDRFSAERTGGSVSTLTIQRTQQEDSAVYLCASSAGLVTGYEQYFGPGTRLTVT.